This T cell receptor (beta chain) was identified in a study of T-cell reconstitution after alpha-beta-depleted transplantation in children. A library of TCRbeta sequences, prepared with unique molecular identifiers, was generated. TCRdb processed the PCR reads anew with MiXCR; each CDR3 protein has one entry. The sample holds 170,000 or so distinct CDR3 sequences, 6.5% to 7.5% seen once. This clonotype appeared many times. The germline V and J ends were trimmed by 6 bases and 5 bases, with 16 bases remaining between them. The CDR3 loop spans 14 amino acids. This sample comprised PBMCs from the stem cell graft donor, obtained from the stem cell graft. The chain is built from TRBV12-3 or TRBV12-4 and TRBJ2-5; D perhaps matches TRBD1 (6 bases). The clonotype originates from a human donor who donated a stem cell graft to a child with Wiskott-Aldrich syndrome. CDR3 DNA: TGTGCCAGCAGGCCCAACAGGGTCCGCGAGACCCAGTACTTC. Residues: CASRPNRVRETQYF.